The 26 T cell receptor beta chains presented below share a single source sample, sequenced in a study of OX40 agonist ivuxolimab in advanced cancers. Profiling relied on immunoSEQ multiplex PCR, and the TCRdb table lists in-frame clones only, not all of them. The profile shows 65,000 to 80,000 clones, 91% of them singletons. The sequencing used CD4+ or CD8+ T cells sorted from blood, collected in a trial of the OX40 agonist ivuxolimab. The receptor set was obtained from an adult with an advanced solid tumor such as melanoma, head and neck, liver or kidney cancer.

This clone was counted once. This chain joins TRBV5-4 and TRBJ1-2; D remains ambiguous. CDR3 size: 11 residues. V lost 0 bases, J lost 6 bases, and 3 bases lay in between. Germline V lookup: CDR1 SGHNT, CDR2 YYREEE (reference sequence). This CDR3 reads CASSLGHGYTF. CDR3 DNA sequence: TGTGCCAGCAGCTTGGGGCATGGCTACACCTTC.

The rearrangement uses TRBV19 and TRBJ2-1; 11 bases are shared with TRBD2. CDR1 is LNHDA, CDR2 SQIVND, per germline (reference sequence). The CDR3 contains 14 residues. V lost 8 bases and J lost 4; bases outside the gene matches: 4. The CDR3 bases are TGTGCCAGTGGACTAGCGGGTTCTTACAATGAGCAGTTCTTC. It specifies CASGLAGSYNEQFF.

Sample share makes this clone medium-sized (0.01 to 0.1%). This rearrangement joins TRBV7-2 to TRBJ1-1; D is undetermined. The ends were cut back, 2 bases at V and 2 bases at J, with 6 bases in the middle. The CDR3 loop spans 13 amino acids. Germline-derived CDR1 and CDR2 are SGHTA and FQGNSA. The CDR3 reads CASSLYENTEAFF. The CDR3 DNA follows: TGTGCCAGCAGCTTATACGAAAACACTGAAGCTTTCTTT.

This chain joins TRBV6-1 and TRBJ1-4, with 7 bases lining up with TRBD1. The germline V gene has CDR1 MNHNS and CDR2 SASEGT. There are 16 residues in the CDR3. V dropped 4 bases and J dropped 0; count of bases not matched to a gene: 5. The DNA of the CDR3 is TGTGCCAGCAGTGGTTCAGGGGGACCAACTAATGAAAAACTGTTTTTT. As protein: CASSGSGGPTNEKLFF.

The CDR3 coding sequence is TGTGCCAGTAGTCCAAACGGAAACTACGAGCAGTACTTC. Translated, it gives CASSPNGNYEQYF. The chain employs TRBV19 and TRBJ2-7; D is unresolved. V lost 5 bases, J lost 3 bases, and 11 bases lay in between. The CDR3 is made up of 13 amino acids. The germline CDR1 and CDR2 sequences are LNHDA and SQIVND (reference sequence).

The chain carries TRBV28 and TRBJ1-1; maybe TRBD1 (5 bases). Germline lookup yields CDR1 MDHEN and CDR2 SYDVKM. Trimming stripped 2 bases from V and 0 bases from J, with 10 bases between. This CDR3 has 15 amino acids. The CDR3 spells CASSLLGELNTEAFF. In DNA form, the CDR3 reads TGTGCCAGCAGTTTACTAGGGGAGTTGAACACTGAAGCTTTCTTT.

Here the CDR3 DNA reads TGTGCCAGCTCCGGGGTAGGGGCCAACGTCCTGACTTTC. It yields the protein CASSGVGANVLTF. The V gene is TRBV6-1, the J gene TRBJ2-6; tentative D call: TRBD2 (5 bases). The CDR3 has 13 residues. Germline CDR1 is MNHNS and CDR2 is SASEGT. The V end lost 8 bases, the J end lost 4 bases, and 9 bases lay between the germline ends.

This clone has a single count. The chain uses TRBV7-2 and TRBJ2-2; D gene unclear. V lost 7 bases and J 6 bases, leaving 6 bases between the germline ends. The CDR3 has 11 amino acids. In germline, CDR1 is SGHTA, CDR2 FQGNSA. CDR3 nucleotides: TGTGCCAGCACCAATTCCGGGGAGCTGTTTTTT. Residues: CASTNSGELFF.

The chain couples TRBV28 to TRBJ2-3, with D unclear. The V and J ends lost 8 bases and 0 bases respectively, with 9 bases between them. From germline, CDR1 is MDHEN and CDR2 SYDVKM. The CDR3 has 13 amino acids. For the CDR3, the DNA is TGTGCCAGCGATCCTGTGAGCACAGATACGCAGTATTTT. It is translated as CASDPVSTDTQYF.

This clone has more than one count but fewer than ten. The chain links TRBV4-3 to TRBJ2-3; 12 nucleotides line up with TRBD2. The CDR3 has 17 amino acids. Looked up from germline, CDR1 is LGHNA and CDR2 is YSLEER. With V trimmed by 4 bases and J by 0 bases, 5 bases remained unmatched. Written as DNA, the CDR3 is TGCGCCAGCAGCCCCCGGACTAGCGGGGTTAGCACAGATACGCAGTATTTT. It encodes CASSPRTSGVSTDTQYF.

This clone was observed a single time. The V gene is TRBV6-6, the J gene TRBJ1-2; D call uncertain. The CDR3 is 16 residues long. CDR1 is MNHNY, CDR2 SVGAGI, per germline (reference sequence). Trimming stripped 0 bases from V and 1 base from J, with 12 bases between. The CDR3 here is CASSYSLEPSNYGYTF. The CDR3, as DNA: TGTGCCAGCAGTTACTCGCTAGAACCTAGTAACTATGGCTACACCTTC.

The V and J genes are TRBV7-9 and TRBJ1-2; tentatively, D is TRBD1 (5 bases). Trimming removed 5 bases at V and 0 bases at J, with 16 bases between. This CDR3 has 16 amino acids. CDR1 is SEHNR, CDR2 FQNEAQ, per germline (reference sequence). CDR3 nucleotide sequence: TGTGCCAGCAGCCCGCCGGGACCGTTAGCTAACTATGGCTACACCTTC. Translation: CASSPPGPLANYGYTF.

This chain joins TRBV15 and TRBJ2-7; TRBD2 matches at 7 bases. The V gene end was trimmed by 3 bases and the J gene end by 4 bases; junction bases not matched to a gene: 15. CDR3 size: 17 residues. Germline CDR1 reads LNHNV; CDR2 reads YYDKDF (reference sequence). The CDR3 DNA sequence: TGTGCCACCAGCAGGGAAAGCGGGACCCTCGGGCTATACGAGCAGTACTTC. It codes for CATSRESGTLGLYEQYF.

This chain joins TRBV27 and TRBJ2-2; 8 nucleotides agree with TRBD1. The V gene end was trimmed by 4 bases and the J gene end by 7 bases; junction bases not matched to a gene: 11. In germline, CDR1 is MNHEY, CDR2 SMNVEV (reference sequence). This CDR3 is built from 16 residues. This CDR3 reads CASSSLMTGEIGELFF. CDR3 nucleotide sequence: TGTGCCAGCAGTTCTTTGATGACAGGGGAGATCGGGGAGCTGTTTTTT.

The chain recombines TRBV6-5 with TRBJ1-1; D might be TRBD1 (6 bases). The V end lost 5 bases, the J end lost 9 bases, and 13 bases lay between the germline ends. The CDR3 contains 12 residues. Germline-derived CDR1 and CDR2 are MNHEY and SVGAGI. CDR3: CASSEVTGKAFF. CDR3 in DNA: TGTGCCAGCAGTGAAGTCACAGGGAAAGCTTTCTTT.

CDR3 DNA: TGCGCCAGCAGGATGAGTAGCGGGAGGGTTTCCTCCTACAATGAGCAGTTCTTC. It encodes CASRMSSGRVSSYNEQFF. This sequence joins TRBV4-1 and TRBJ2-1, with TRBD2 matching over 11 bases. V gave up 6 bases and J gave up 0 bases; unmatched junction bases: 10. Germline CDR1 reads MGHRA; CDR2 reads YSYEKL. The CDR3 covers 18 residues.

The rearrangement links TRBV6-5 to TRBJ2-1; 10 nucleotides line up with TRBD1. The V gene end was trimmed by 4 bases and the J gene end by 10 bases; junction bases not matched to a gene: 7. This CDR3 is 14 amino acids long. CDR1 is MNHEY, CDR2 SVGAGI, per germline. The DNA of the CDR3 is TGTGCCAGCAGTTTAGGGACAGGGGTAAGGGAGCAGTTCTTC. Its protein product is CASSLGTGVREQFF.

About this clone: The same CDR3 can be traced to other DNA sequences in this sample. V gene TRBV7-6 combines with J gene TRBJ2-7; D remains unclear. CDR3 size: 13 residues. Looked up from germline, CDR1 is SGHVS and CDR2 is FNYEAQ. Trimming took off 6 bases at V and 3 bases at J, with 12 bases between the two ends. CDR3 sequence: CASSPGPNYEQYF. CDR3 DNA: TGTGCCAGCAGTCCTGGCCCCAACTACGAGCAGTACTTC.

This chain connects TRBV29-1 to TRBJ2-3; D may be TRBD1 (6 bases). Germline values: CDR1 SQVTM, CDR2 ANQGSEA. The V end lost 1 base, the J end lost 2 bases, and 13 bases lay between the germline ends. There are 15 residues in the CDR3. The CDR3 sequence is CSVEVGQGYTDTQYF. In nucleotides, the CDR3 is TGCAGCGTTGAAGTAGGCCAGGGGTACACAGATACGCAGTATTTT.

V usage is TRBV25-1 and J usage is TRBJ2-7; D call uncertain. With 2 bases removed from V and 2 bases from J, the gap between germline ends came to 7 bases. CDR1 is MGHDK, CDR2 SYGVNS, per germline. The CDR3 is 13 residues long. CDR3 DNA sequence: TGTGCCAGCAGTGAAGGGGTAGCCTACGAGCAGTACTTC. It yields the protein CASSEGVAYEQYF.

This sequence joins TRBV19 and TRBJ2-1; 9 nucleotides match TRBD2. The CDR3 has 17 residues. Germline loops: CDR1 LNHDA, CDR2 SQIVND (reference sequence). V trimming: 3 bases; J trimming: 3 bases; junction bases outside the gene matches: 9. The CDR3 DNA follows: TGTGCCAGTAGTATCGCCGAGGTAGCGGGAGACTACAATGAGCAGTTCTTC. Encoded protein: CASSIAEVAGDYNEQFF.

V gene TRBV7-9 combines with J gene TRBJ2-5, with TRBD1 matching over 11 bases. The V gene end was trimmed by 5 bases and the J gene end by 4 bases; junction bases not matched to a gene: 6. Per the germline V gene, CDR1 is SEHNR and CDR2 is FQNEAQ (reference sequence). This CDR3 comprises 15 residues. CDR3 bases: TGTGCCAGCAGCGCCGGGACAGGGGGTTTAGAGACCCAGTACTTC. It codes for CASSAGTGGLETQYF.

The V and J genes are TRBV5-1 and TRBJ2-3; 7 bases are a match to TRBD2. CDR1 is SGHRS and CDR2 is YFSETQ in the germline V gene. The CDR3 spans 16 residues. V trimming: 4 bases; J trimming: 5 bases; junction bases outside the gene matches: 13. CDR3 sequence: CASSPGGLVGLDTQYF. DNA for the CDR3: TGCGCCAGCAGCCCGGGAGGACTAGTGGGGCTAGATACGCAGTATTTT.

CDR3 nucleotides: TGTGCCAGCAGTCTCTCCGGCTACGTCCCAGATACGCAGTATTTT. Translating gives CASSLSGYVPDTQYF. This chain links TRBV6-6 with TRBJ2-3, with D unclear. Trimming stripped 5 bases from V and 4 bases from J, with 16 bases between. This CDR3 is 15 amino acids long. CDR1 is MNHNY, CDR2 SVGAGI, per germline (reference sequence).

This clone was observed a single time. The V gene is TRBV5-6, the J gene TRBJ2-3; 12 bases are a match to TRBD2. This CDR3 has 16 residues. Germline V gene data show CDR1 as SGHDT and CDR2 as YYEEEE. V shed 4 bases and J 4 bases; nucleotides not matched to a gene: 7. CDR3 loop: CASSEPTSGRADTQYF. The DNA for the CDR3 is TGTGCCAGCAGCGAACCGACTAGCGGGAGAGCAGATACGCAGTATTTT.

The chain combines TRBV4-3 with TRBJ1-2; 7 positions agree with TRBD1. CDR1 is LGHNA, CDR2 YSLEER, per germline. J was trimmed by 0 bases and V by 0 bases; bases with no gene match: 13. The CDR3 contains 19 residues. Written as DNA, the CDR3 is TGCGCCAGCAGCCAAGATTTTGTAACAGGGGTCCAAGCTAACTATGGCTACACCTTC. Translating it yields CASSQDFVTGVQANYGYTF.